The 22 T cell receptor beta chains given below trace back to one sample, sequenced in a study of T cell responses to AZD1222 COVID-19 vaccine. The table came from immunoSEQ multiplex PCR; TCRdb's copy has only in-frame clones and leaves some out. This table has roughly 98,000 clones, around nine tenths appearing once. Material: peripheral blood, obtained 28 days after the second AZD1222 dose. These receptors all come from an adult who received the AZD1222 COVID-19 vaccine.

This sequence joins TRBV7-9 and TRBJ1-3; D unclear. The germline V gene encodes CDR1 SEHNR and CDR2 FQNEAQ (reference sequence). V dropped 3 bases and J dropped 0 bases, with 9 bases sitting between them. The CDR3 is 15 residues long. The CDR3 nucleotides are TGTGCCAGCAGCTTTGTTCCGAACTCTGGAAACACCATATATTTT. It specifies CASSFVPNSGNTIYF.

V gene TRBV19 combines with J gene TRBJ1-5; 7 bases match TRBD1. This CDR3 contains 15 residues. J was trimmed by 5 bases and V by 5 bases; bases with no gene match: 9. Per the germline V gene, CDR1 is LNHDA and CDR2 is SQIVND (reference sequence). The chain's CDR3 is CASSSRTGIHQPQHF. CDR3 DNA sequence: TGTGCCAGTAGTTCTAGGACAGGTATTCATCAGCCCCAGCATTTT.

V and J are TRBV18 and TRBJ2-7; 8 nucleotides agree with TRBD1. The trim removed 4 bases at V and 2 bases at J, leaving 4 bases unmatched. The CDR3 is 14 residues long. Per germline, CDR1 KGHSH and CDR2 LQKENI. CDR3 DNA: TGTGCCAGCTCACTACAGGGGGAGACCTACGAGCAGTACTTC. It is translated as CASSLQGETYEQYF.

This chain links TRBV11-2 with TRBJ1-1; D not resolved. Germline-derived CDR1 and CDR2 are SGHAT and FQNNGV. V lost 3 bases and J 1 base, leaving 6 bases between the germline ends. The CDR3 consists of 13 residues. CDR3 DNA sequence: TGTGCCAGCAGCTTTGGCAGGAACACTGAAGCTTTCTTT. This gives the protein CASSFGRNTEAFF.

The rearrangement uses TRBV10-3 and TRBJ2-1; a weak D match, TRBD2 (5 bases). CDR3 length: 14 amino acids. Germline CDR1 and CDR2: ENHRY and SYGVKD. Trimming took 7 bases from V and 10 from J, leaving 20 bases between them. Here the CDR3 reads CAIMFEGVSGEQFF. The CDR3 DNA sequence: TGTGCCATCATGTTTGAGGGAGTTAGTGGGGAGCAGTTCTTC.

The V gene is TRBV2, the J gene TRBJ1-2, with 8 positions matching TRBD1. Germline assignment: CDR1 SNHLY and CDR2 FYNNEI. There are 15 residues in the CDR3. Unmatched junction bases numbered 6, after V lost 2 bases and J lost 4 bases. The CDR3 sequence: CASSELRTGTYGYTF. The DNA for the CDR3 is TGTGCCAGCAGTGAACTTAGGACAGGGACCTATGGCTACACCTTC.

The rearrangement uses TRBV6-5 and TRBJ2-1; D uncertain. The CDR3 totals 16 residues. Germline V gene lookup returns CDR1 MNHEY and CDR2 SVGAGI. Trimming removed 0 bases from V and 2 bases from J, with 11 bases in between. Here the CDR3 DNA reads TGTGCCAGCAGTTACTCTAGGACCCCGGCCTACAATGAGCAGTTCTTC. Residues: CASSYSRTPAYNEQFF.

The rearrangement links TRBV19 to TRBJ1-5; perhaps TRBD1 as D (6 bases). The CDR3 totals 16 residues. V dropped 6 bases and J dropped 2 bases, with 17 bases sitting between them. From germline, CDR1 is LNHDA and CDR2 SQIVND (reference sequence). CDR3: CASRGEQGLRNQPQHF. The CDR3 DNA sequence: TGTGCCAGTAGGGGAGAACAGGGTTTACGCAATCAGCCCCAGCATTTT.

The chain recombines TRBV9 with TRBJ2-2; weak D call: TRBD2 (6 bases). The CDR3 loop spans 16 amino acids. V was cut by 1 base and J by 6 bases, with 16 bases left in between. Germline assignment: CDR1 SGDLS and CDR2 YYNGEE. CDR3 DNA sequence: TGTGCCAGCAGCGTAAGAACCGGGACTGCTCCCGGGGAGCTGTTTTTT. It specifies CASSVRTGTAPGELFF.

The chain carries TRBV18 and TRBJ1-1; unclear D gene. Germline V lookup: CDR1 KGHSH, CDR2 LQKENI. CDR3 length equals 15 residues. The V gene lost 2 bases and the J gene lost 11 bases, with 21 bases spanning the gap. The DNA for the CDR3 is TGTGCCAGCTCACCAGTCCATCACCACCGCCAAGGGGCTTTCTTT. It yields the protein CASSPVHHHRQGAFF.

The sample holds one count of this clone. The J gene is TRBJ2-1, the V gene TRBV27; the match to TRBD2 covers 10 bases. Looked up from germline, CDR1 is MNHEY and CDR2 is SMNVEV (reference sequence). The CDR3 is 14 residues long. The V and J ends lost 5 bases and 5 bases, in that order; junction bases with no gene match: 3. CDR3 sequence (DNA): TGTGCCAGCAGTCTAGCGGGAGTTGACAATGAGCAGTTCTTC. Its protein is CASSLAGVDNEQFF.

The chain combines TRBV18 with TRBJ1-4; D is uncertain. Per the germline V gene, CDR1 is KGHSH and CDR2 is LQKENI. V was trimmed by 6 bases and J by 4 bases, leaving 15 bases between them. The length of the CDR3 is 15 residues. The CDR3 region has the DNA TGTGCCAGCTCGCCATCACGAGAAGATAATGAAAAACTGTTTTTT. Residues: CASSPSREDNEKLFF.

This clone occurred a few times. The rearrangement uses TRBV9 and TRBJ2-3; 8 bases are shared with TRBD2. This CDR3 region has 16 residues. In germline, CDR1 is SGDLS, CDR2 YYNGEE. Unmatched junction bases numbered 5, after V lost 2 bases and J lost 0 bases. DNA for the CDR3: TGTGCCAGCAGCGTGAGCGGGGGAGGAAGCACAGATACGCAGTATTTT. This translates into CASSVSGGGSTDTQYF.

This chain joins TRBV11-2 and TRBJ2-2; D is unclear. The CDR3 has 13 amino acids. Per germline, CDR1 SGHAT and CDR2 FQNNGV. V lost 4 bases to trimming and J lost 6 bases, with 9 bases between them. CDR3 loop: CASSSYGSGELFF. As DNA, the CDR3 is TGTGCCAGCAGCTCGTATGGATCCGGGGAGCTGTTTTTT.

This chain joins TRBV20-1 and TRBJ1-1; the D gene is possibly TRBD1 (5 bases). Germline CDR1 and CDR2: DFQATT and SNEGSKA (reference sequence). V was trimmed by 3 bases and J by 6 bases, leaving 8 bases between them. The CDR3 extends over 11 amino acids. For the CDR3, the DNA is TGCAGTGCTAGCTTCAGGGCTGAAGCTTTCTTT. Translated: CSASFRAEAFF.

The rearrangement links TRBV5-4 to TRBJ2-3; the D gene is possibly TRBD2 (6 bases). Germline V gene lookup returns CDR1 SGHNT and CDR2 YYREEE (reference sequence). The CDR3 consists of 17 residues. Trimming shortened V by 0 bases and J by 2 bases, and 16 bases separated the two germline ends. The CDR3 DNA follows: TGTGCCAGCAGCTTGGGGGGCGCGGGGTACAACACAGATACGCAGTATTTT. Protein sequence: CASSLGGAGYNTDTQYF.

The gene calls are TRBV6-5 and TRBJ2-3, with 7 bases identical to TRBD1. V gave up 7 bases and J gave up 2 bases; unmatched junction bases: 9. The CDR3 sequence is 15 residues long. Germline V gives CDR1 MNHEY, CDR2 SVGAGI. The CDR3 loop is CASTVRDRHTDTQYF. The CDR3 DNA is TGTGCCAGCACGGTTCGGGACAGACACACAGATACGCAGTATTTT.

This clone came up once. This sequence joins TRBV28 and TRBJ2-5, with 8 bases matching TRBD2. V was pared by 5 bases and J by 7 bases, with 21 bases of the junction left unmatched. The CDR3 runs 18 residues. Germline CDR1 reads MDHEN; CDR2 reads SYDVKM. Here the CDR3 DNA reads TGTGCCAGCAGTCCCGGGGGGGGAGCAGGGGACGTTCGGGCGACCCAGTACTTC. This sequence encodes CASSPGGGAGDVRATQYF. Drawing the rest from reference TRBV28 and TRBJ2-5, the complete variable domain is DVKVTQSSRYLVKRTGEKVFLECVQDMDHENMFWYRQDPGLGLRLIYFSYDVKMKEKGDIPEGYSVSREKKERFSLILESASTNQTSMYLCASSPGGGAGDVRATQYFGPGTRLLVL.

The rearrangement uses TRBV7-3 and TRBJ1-2; possible D gene TRBD1, 5 bases. CDR1 and CDR2 from the germline V gene are SGHTA and FQGTGA. The V end lost 3 bases, the J end lost 6 bases, and 11 bases lay between the germline ends. This CDR3 contains 13 residues. This CDR3 reads CASSFNGRDGYTF. CDR3 nucleotide sequence: TGTGCCAGCAGCTTTAATGGCAGGGATGGCTACACCTTC.

This clone showed up just once. CDR3 bases: TGTGCCAGCTCACCTTTTGAGGGATACACTGAAGCTTTCTTT. Its protein is CASSPFEGYTEAFF. The chain recombines TRBV18 with TRBJ1-1, with D unresolved. From germline, CDR1 is KGHSH and CDR2 LQKENI. This CDR3 has 14 residues. With 3 bases removed from V and 3 bases from J, the gap between germline ends came to 11 bases.

The rearrangement uses TRBV29-1 and TRBJ2-7, with D perhaps matching TRBD2 (5 bases). V lost 6 bases, J lost 4 bases, and 10 bases lay in between. Germline lookup yields CDR1 SQVTM and CDR2 ANQGSEA. The CDR3 contains 11 residues. CDR3: CSVRGSYEQYF. CDR3 bases: TGCAGCGTGAGAGGGAGTTACGAGCAGTACTTC.

V and J are TRBV5-1 and TRBJ1-2; 10 positions agree with TRBD1. The V segment lost 3 bases and the J segment 6 bases; nucleotides outside the gene matches: 11. The CDR3 contains 16 residues. Germline CDR1 SGHRS, CDR2 YFSETQ. The chain's CDR3 is CASSWGTGEGVHGYTF. The CDR3 region has the DNA TGCGCCAGCAGCTGGGGGACAGGGGAGGGAGTGCATGGCTACACCTTC.